This TCR beta chain was captured in a study of blood T cell repertoires in COVID-19. Study overall: The samples span acute and convalescent COVID-19 from the United States, Italy and Spain.

In the original analysis: It was from reference gene primer amplification that nucleated cell counts were estimated. Assay: immunoSEQ multiplex PCR; the TCRdb copy retains only in-frame clones and omits some. Clone size and the V and J calls come from that table; the DNA yielded D and trimming. This table has more than 450,000 clones, roughly 90% appearing once. V shed 6 bases, J shed 2 bases, and the junction held 12 bases outside the gene matches. From germline, CDR1 is LNHDA and CDR2 SQIVND (reference sequence). The CDR3 consists of 16 residues. Material for sequencing was PBMCs or T cells enriched from blood (not recorded which). This chain connects TRBV19 to TRBJ1-2, with 7 nucleotides matching TRBD1. The clonotype originates from a woman aged 18-29 years who had recovered from COVID-19. The CDR3 protein is CASSPVPGQRNYGYTF. The CDR3 DNA is TGTGCCAGTAGCCCCGTCCCGGGACAGAGAAACTATGGCTACACCTTC.